In this sample, the clone carrying this T cell receptor beta chain turned up many times. Its antigen remains unknown. For the second PCR, which ran for about 6 to 11 cycles, a sample-barcoded 5' primer and a J-beta primer mix were used. Each CDR3 protein gets one entry after TCRdb re-called the 5' RACE reads with MiXCR. Of roughly 800,000 distinct CDR3 sequences listed, 25% are singletons. Germline V gives CDR1 MDHEN, CDR2 SYDVKM. The CDR3 contains 14 residues. J lost 4 bases, V lost 6 bases, and 5 bases had no gene match. These data come from a study of blood T cells in healthy people across ages. The wider study: Every two T cells gave about one barcoded beta molecule via template switching. Study conclusions and caveats: Estimated diversity, derived from one million T cells, was regarded as an underestimate. A roughly linear age-dependent decrease characterized TCR beta diversity per million T cells.

The sample also formed part of further work on T cells of mothers and their children.

The sequencing sample was made of blood. The chain employs TRBV28 and TRBJ2-2; 7 positions agree with TRBD1. The TCR comes from a boy aged 5-17 years in good health. This CDR3 reads CASSGTVGTGELFF. The CDR3 DNA follows: TGTGCCAGCAGCGGGACAGTCGGCACCGGGGAGCTGTTTTTT.